This record covers a single TCR beta chain. This sample is part of a study of blood T cell repertoires in COVID-19. In the study overall: The analysed material was cDNA or gDNA that came from T cells, B-cell-depleted T cells, or PBMCs.

The length of the CDR3 is 15 residues. V lost 5 bases to trimming and J lost 2 bases, with 10 bases between them. CDR1 is LNHNV, CDR2 YYDKDF, per germline (reference sequence). Original processing methods: Quantification of nucleated cells was approximated via reference gene primer amplification. Sequenced by immunoSEQ multiplex PCR; TCRdb stores in-frame clones only, minus some. The DNA gave D and trimming, while V, J and clone size come from that table. The table has a few hundred thousand clones, about 90% seen once. Sequenced material: peripheral blood. The chain employs TRBV15 and TRBJ1-6; a possible D gene is TRBD1 (5 bases). The TCR comes from a man aged 35 to 55 with active or convalescent COVID-19. CDR3 protein: CATSSAGPYNSPLHF. Here the CDR3 DNA reads TGTGCCACCAGCTCCGCAGGGCCCTATAATTCACCCCTCCACTTT.